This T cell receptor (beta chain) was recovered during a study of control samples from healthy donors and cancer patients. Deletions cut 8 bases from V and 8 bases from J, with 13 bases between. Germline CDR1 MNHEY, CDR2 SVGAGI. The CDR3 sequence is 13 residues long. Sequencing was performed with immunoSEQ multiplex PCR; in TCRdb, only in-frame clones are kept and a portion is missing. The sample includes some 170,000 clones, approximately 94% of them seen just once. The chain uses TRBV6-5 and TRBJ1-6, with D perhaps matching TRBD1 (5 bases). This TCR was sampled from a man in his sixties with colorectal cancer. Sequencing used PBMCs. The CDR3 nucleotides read TGTGCCAGCTGCCGTACGGGGGATTCACCCCTCCACTTT. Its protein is CASCRTGDSPLHF.